Following are 16 T cell receptor beta chains from one sample sequenced in a study of beta chain features in type 1 diabetes. Study conclusions and caveats: Shorter TCRB CDR3s, moderately but significantly so, were found in Type 1 diabetes patients in all four CD4+ subsets.

cDNA synthesis used the whole RNA isolate, giving expressed TCRB sequences. Libraries were prepared by immunoSEQ multiplex PCR; TCRdb keeps only in-frame clonotypes and omits some of them. This sample has 45,000 to 60,000 clones, with about 60% found just once. No antigen has been assigned to these receptors. Sequenced input: stem cell memory CD4+ T cells from blood. Receptors originate from a woman under 40 with type 1 diabetes.

This clone was observed a handful of times. Other DNA sequences from this sample encode an identical CDR3 as well. The chain links TRBV6-5 to TRBJ1-2; D possibly corresponds to TRBD1 (6 bases). CDR1 and CDR2 from the germline V gene are MNHEY and SVGAGI. The CDR3 totals 15 residues. V gave up 0 bases and J gave up 5 bases, with 13 bases separating them. The CDR3 loop reads CASSYSTGQGYGYTF. CDR3 bases: TGTGCCAGCAGTTACTCGACAGGTCAGGGTTATGGCTACACCTTC.

The chain links TRBV11-2 to TRBJ2-5; 11 bases fit TRBD1. V was pared by 1 base and J by 4 bases, with 5 bases of the junction left unmatched. The CDR3 is made up of 16 amino acids. The germline V gene encodes CDR1 SGHAT and CDR2 FQNNGV. CDR3 nucleotides: TGTGCCAGCAGCTTAGGGCACGGGACAGGGGGAGAGACCCAGTACTTC. This gives the protein CASSLGHGTGGETQYF.

CDR3 coding DNA: TGTGCCATCAGTGAGTCGGCCAGCGGGAACCAAGAGACCCAGTACTTC. Its protein product is CAISESASGNQETQYF. V is TRBV10-3 and J is TRBJ2-5, with 7 nucleotides matching TRBD2. The germline V gene has CDR1 ENHRY and CDR2 SYGVKD. The ends lost 0 bases at V and 0 bases at J; junction bases unmatched: 4. CDR3 size: 16 residues.

This chain links TRBV29-1 with TRBJ2-1, with TRBD2 as a possible D gene (6 bases). V shed 2 bases and J shed 3 bases, with 17 bases lying between them. The V gene's germline CDR1 is SQVTM and CDR2 ANQGSEA. The CDR3 covers 16 residues. CDR3: CSVELASALFYNEQFF. CDR3 nucleotides: TGCAGCGTTGAACTGGCTAGCGCCCTCTTCTACAATGAGCAGTTCTTC.

The chain carries TRBV10-3 and TRBJ2-3; D uncertain. Germline assignment: CDR1 ENHRY and CDR2 SYGVKD. CDR3 size: 15 residues. V lost 5 bases to trimming and J lost 5 bases, with 17 bases between them. CDR3 coding DNA: TGTGCCATCAGTTTCGCCCCGAGGATCGGAGATACGCAGTATTTT. It translates to CAISFAPRIGDTQYF.

This chain's CDR3 is CATSSQGASNQPQHF. CDR3 sequence (DNA): TGTGCCACCAGCAGCCAGGGGGCTAGCAATCAGCCCCAGCATTTT. The genes are TRBV15 and TRBJ1-5; 8 bases are a match to TRBD1. The V gene end was trimmed by 3 bases and the J gene end by 0 bases; junction bases not matched to a gene: 1. The CDR3 is 15 residues long. CDR1 and CDR2 (germline): LNHNV, YYDKDF (reference sequence).

This chain connects TRBV7-9 to TRBJ1-3; 7 bases align to TRBD1. CDR3 size: 15 residues. Per the germline V gene, CDR1 is SEHNR and CDR2 is FQNEAQ (reference sequence). With 5 bases clipped from V and 0 bases from J, the junction kept 4 bases outside the gene matches. The CDR3, as DNA: TGTGCCAGCAGCAGCGACAGGGTCTCTGGAAACACCATATATTTT. It specifies CASSSDRVSGNTIYF. The full variable domain, completed using reference TRBV7-9 and TRBJ1-3, is DTGVSQNPRHKITKRGQNVTFRCDPISEHNRLYWYRQTLGQGPEFLTYFQNEAQLEKSRLLSDRFSAERPKGSFSTLEIQRTEQGDSAMYLCASSSDRVSGNTIYFGEGSWLTVV.

This sequence joins TRBV29-1 and TRBJ2-7; 15 bases agree with TRBD2. The CDR3 totals 14 residues. Germline V gene data show CDR1 as SQVTM and CDR2 as ANQGSEA. J lost 6 bases, V lost 5 bases, and 5 bases had no gene match. CDR3 amino acids: CSVTGLAGGLEQYF. The CDR3 DNA reads as TGCAGCGTTACGGGACTAGCGGGAGGTCTCGAGCAGTACTTC.

This sequence joins TRBV19 and TRBJ2-6, with 8 bases aligning to TRBD1. The CDR3 extends over 18 amino acids. The J segment lost 4 bases and the V segment lost 4 bases, leaving 12 bases of the junction unmatched. The germline V gene has CDR1 LNHDA and CDR2 SQIVND (reference sequence). The CDR3 DNA reads as TGTGCCAGTAGTACCCGACAGGGGAGACTCGCAGGGGCCAACGTCCTGACTTTC. This sequence encodes CASSTRQGRLAGANVLTF.

This clone occurred a few times. The chain links TRBV7-8 to TRBJ2-1; 8 bases line up with TRBD2. The V segment lost 6 bases and the J segment 0 bases; nucleotides outside the gene matches: 7. The CDR3 totals 16 residues. Germline-derived CDR1 and CDR2 are SGHVS and FQNEAQ. The CDR3 nucleotides are TGTGCCAGCAGAGACCTAGCGGGTTCCTCCTACAATGAGCAGTTCTTC. Its protein is CASRDLAGSSYNEQFF.

The rearrangement links TRBV5-1 to TRBJ1-5; D perhaps matches TRBD1 (6 bases). This CDR3 is 15 amino acids long. Deletions cut 4 bases from V and 0 bases from J, with 11 bases between. Germline V gene lookup returns CDR1 SGHRS and CDR2 YFSETQ. CDR3 residues: CASSIQGDSNQPQHF. Written as DNA, the CDR3 is TGCGCCAGCAGCATACAGGGCGATAGCAATCAGCCCCAGCATTTT.

The rearrangement links TRBV28 to TRBJ2-1; possible D gene TRBD1, 5 bases. The CDR3 runs to 16 residues. V dropped 5 bases and J dropped 1 base, with 15 bases sitting between them. Germline values: CDR1 MDHEN, CDR2 SYDVKM. The CDR3 is CASSTYPTVSYNEQFF. CDR3 bases: TGTGCCAGCAGTACGTATCCGACAGTATCCTACAATGAGCAGTTCTTC. The variable domain in full, completed from reference TRBV28 and TRBJ2-1, reads DVKVTQSSRYLVKRTGEKVFLECVQDMDHENMFWYRQDPGLGLRLIYFSYDVKMKEKGDIPEGYSVSREKKERFSLILESASTNQTSMYLCASSTYPTVSYNEQFFGPGTRLTVL.

This chain connects TRBV19 to TRBJ2-7, with D possibly being TRBD2 (6 bases). V was clipped by 10 bases and J by 3 bases, with 19 bases between them. Germline-derived CDR1 and CDR2 are LNHDA and SQIVND (reference sequence). This CDR3 has 14 residues. CDR3: CATNPGGPIYEQYF. CDR3 bases: TGTGCCACAAATCCCGGGGGTCCCATCTACGAGCAGTACTTC.

The chain has TRBV11-3 and TRBJ2-1, with no clear D. The CDR3 is 15 amino acids. V was trimmed by 1 base and J by 5 bases, leaving 12 bases between them. Per the germline V gene, CDR1 is SGHNT and CDR2 is YENEEA. The CDR3 reads CASSLGPSKNNEQFF. The DNA of the CDR3 is TGTGCCAGCAGCTTAGGGCCTTCAAAAAACAATGAGCAGTTCTTC.

This rearrangement joins TRBV7-6 to TRBJ2-1; 7 bases fit TRBD1. The CDR3 covers 16 residues. V lost 3 bases to trimming and J lost 0 bases; unmatched junction nucleotides: 5. Germline CDR1 reads SGHVS; CDR2 reads FNYEAQ. The CDR3 nucleotides read TGTGCCAGCAGCTTGAGGGGGCTGGGCTCCTACAATGAGCAGTTCTTC. It codes for CASSLRGLGSYNEQFF.

A few counts support this clone. The J gene is TRBJ2-1, the V gene TRBV30, with 8 bases identical to TRBD2. The CDR3 contains 15 residues. Germline lookup yields CDR1 GTSNPN and CDR2 SVGIG (reference sequence). V lost 0 bases, J lost 8 bases, and 9 bases stayed unmatched. The CDR3 protein is CAWSVGGRSYDEQFF. CDR3 nucleotides: TGTGCCTGGAGTGTGGGCGGGAGGAGTTACGATGAGCAGTTCTTC.